This T cell receptor beta chain was identified in a study of cytomegalovirus exposure and HLA in healthy donors. Clones were read by immunoSEQ multiplex PCR, and TCRdb kept only the in-frame ones, dropping some. Counted here are about 110,000 clones, around nine tenths occurring once; the ten biggest clones make up around 1.4%. The CDR3 totals 18 residues. Trimming cost V 2 bases and J 1 base; bases outside gene matches: 10. Germline CDR1 GTSNPN, CDR2 SVGIG (reference sequence). The specimen was PBMCs. This sequence originates from a young woman in good health and CMV-seropositive. The V call is TRBV30, the J call TRBJ2-6; 8 bases fit TRBD1. The CDR3 DNA is TGTGCCTGGAGTCCGATCGGACAGGGTAGATCTGGGGCCAACGTCCTGACTTTC. Translated: CAWSPIGQGRSGANVLTF.